The 28 T cell receptor beta chains below were found in one sample sequenced in a study of blood T cell repertoires in COVID-19. Clones were sequenced by immunoSEQ multiplex PCR, and TCRdb holds only the in-frame ones, with some missing. Here the sample spans some 300,000 clones, about 90% being singletons. Material for sequencing was PBMCs or T cells enriched from blood (not recorded which). The receptors derive from a woman aged 45 to 65 who had been exposed to COVID-19.

The chain recombines TRBV6-1 with TRBJ1-1; TRBD1 matches at 8 bases. The V gene end was trimmed by 3 bases and the J gene end by 5 bases; junction bases not matched to a gene: 5. The CDR3 sequence is 14 residues long. The germline V gene has CDR1 MNHNS and CDR2 SASEGT. CDR3 sequence: CASSDTGGRTEAFF. DNA of the CDR3: TGTGCCAGCAGTGACACAGGGGGAAGAACTGAAGCTTTCTTT.

This chain links TRBV5-4 with TRBJ1-2, with a weak D call TRBD1 (6 bases). CDR3 length equals 14 residues. Germline V gives CDR1 SGHNT, CDR2 YYREEE (reference sequence). V lost 4 bases to trimming and J lost 3 bases, with 13 bases between them. Here the CDR3 DNA reads TGTGCCAGCAGCAGAGGGACATTGGACTATGGCTACACCTTC. This codes for CASSRGTLDYGYTF.

The chain combines TRBV28 with TRBJ1-5, with 10 bases lining up with TRBD1. The junction had 8 bases not matched to a gene; V was cut back by 1 base and J by 11 bases. This CDR3 is built from 15 residues. The germline CDR1 and CDR2 sequences are MDHEN and SYDVKM. The CDR3 region is CASSLSGTGVRAQHF. CDR3 nucleotide sequence: TGTGCCAGCAGTTTATCCGGGACAGGGGTTAGGGCCCAGCATTTT.

The V call is TRBV28, the J call TRBJ1-2; 8 bases align to TRBD1. Germline CDR1 reads MDHEN; CDR2 reads SYDVKM. The CDR3 consists of 13 residues. Losses at the gene ends were 7 bases for V and 3 bases for J; bases not matched to a gene: 4. The CDR3 nucleotides are TGTGCCAGCACCGGACAGGGTGACTATGGCTACACCTTC. Translated: CASTGQGDYGYTF.

The chain joins TRBV6-1 to TRBJ2-7, with 11 positions matching TRBD2. This CDR3 spans 16 amino acids. Germline V gene lookup returns CDR1 MNHNS and CDR2 SASEGT. V was pared by 0 bases and J by 2 bases, with 3 bases of the junction left unmatched. The chain's CDR3 is CASSEAIAGGPYEQYF. The CDR3, as DNA: TGTGCCAGCAGTGAAGCGATAGCGGGGGGGCCCTACGAGCAGTACTTC.

This sequence joins TRBV5-1 and TRBJ1-2; 11 nucleotides align to TRBD1. With 4 bases clipped from V and 4 bases from J, the junction kept 3 bases outside the gene matches. Germline V gene sequence: CDR1 SGHRS, CDR2 YFSETQ. This CDR3 has 14 residues. CDR3 nucleotides: TGCGCCAGCAGCATGGGACAGGGGGTCTATGGCTACACCTTC. Protein sequence: CASSMGQGVYGYTF. The complete variable domain, with remaining parts taken from reference TRBV5-1 and TRBJ1-2, reads KAGVTQTPRYLIKTRGQQVTLSCSPISGHRSVSWYQQTPGQGLQFLFEYFSETQRNKGNFPGRFSGRQFSNSRSEMNVSTLELGDSALYLCASSMGQGVYGYTFGSGTRLTVV.

This chain connects TRBV6-5 to TRBJ1-1; D is unresolved. The CDR3 length is 13 residues. Germline V gene lookup returns CDR1 MNHEY and CDR2 SVGAGI. V lost 0 bases and J 4 bases, leaving 6 bases between the germline ends. CDR3: CASSYSQFTEAFF. CDR3 DNA: TGTGCCAGCAGTTACTCCCAGTTCACTGAAGCTTTCTTT.

Here the CDR3 reads CASSSSGQGYGKLFF. CDR3 bases: TGTGCCAGCAGCTCCTCGGGACAGGGGTATGGAAAACTGTTTTTT. The chain uses TRBV7-2 and TRBJ1-4; 10 bases agree with TRBD1. J was trimmed by 10 bases and V by 4 bases; bases with no gene match: 9. CDR1 is SGHTA, CDR2 FQGNSA, per germline. There are 15 residues in the CDR3.

The gene calls are TRBV10-3 and TRBJ1-2, with TRBD1 matching 7 bases. This CDR3 contains 13 residues. Germline V gene data show CDR1 as ENHRY and CDR2 as SYGVKD. Trimming at V came to 8 bases and at J to 5 bases, leaving 8 bases not matched to a gene. This chain's CDR3 is CAIRRDSGYGYTF. The CDR3 DNA follows: TGTGCCATCCGCCGGGACAGTGGGTATGGCTACACCTTC.

This chain connects TRBV27 to TRBJ1-2; no definite D call. The CDR3 covers 14 residues. The ends were cut back, 2 bases at V and 0 bases at J, with 7 bases in the middle. From germline, CDR1 is MNHEY and CDR2 SMNVEV (reference sequence). DNA of the CDR3: TGTGCCAGCAGTTTAAGGAGTACTAACTATGGCTACACCTTC. It specifies CASSLRSTNYGYTF.

V is TRBV7-9 and J is TRBJ2-7; perhaps TRBD1 as D (6 bases). This CDR3 has 16 residues. Germline loops: CDR1 SEHNR, CDR2 FQNEAQ (reference sequence). V was pared by 5 bases and J by 4 bases, with 21 bases between. CDR3 nucleotide sequence: TGTGCCAGCAGCCGCGTACAGGGCCGGTACGCATACGAGCAGTACTTC. Its translation: CASSRVQGRYAYEQYF.

J is TRBJ1-2 and V is TRBV3-1 (or the pseudogene TRBV3-2); tentatively, D is TRBD1 (5 bases). Germline CDR1 reads LGHDT; CDR2 reads YNNKEL (reference sequence). This CDR3 is 14 amino acids long. V was trimmed by 6 bases and J by 4 bases, leaving 15 bases between them. The CDR3 spells CASSPRQSGYGYTF. The CDR3 coding sequence is TGTGCCAGCAGTCCCAGACAGTCCGGCTATGGCTACACCTTC.

The chain links TRBV3-1 (or the pseudogene TRBV3-2) to TRBJ1-6; D gene unclear. This CDR3 has 13 amino acids. CDR1 is LGHDT, CDR2 YNNKEL, per germline (reference sequence). Trimming cost V 0 bases and J 9 bases, with 6 bases left between them. This CDR3 is CASSQDIISPLHF. The CDR3 DNA is TGTGCCAGCAGCCAAGACATCATTTCACCCCTCCACTTT.

The rearrangement links TRBV1 to TRBJ2-7; TRBD1, as called in the table, went unchecked against the DNA. TRBV1 is a listed pseudogene. This CDR3 comprises 11 residues. This CDR3 is CTSSRWHEQYF. CDR3 nucleotides: TGCACCAGCAGCCGGTGGCACGAGCAGTACTTC.

This rearrangement joins TRBV15 to TRBJ2-5; D may be TRBD2 (6 bases). The germline V gene has CDR1 LNHNV and CDR2 YYDKDF (reference sequence). This CDR3 region has 15 residues. The V and J ends lost 0 bases and 4 bases respectively, with 12 bases between them. As DNA, the CDR3 is TGTGCCACCAGCAGAGATCGGCTAGCGACAGAGACCCAGTACTTC. Translating gives CATSRDRLATETQYF.

The chain uses TRBV29-1 and TRBJ2-7, with TRBD1 matching 7 bases. The germline V gene has CDR1 SQVTM and CDR2 ANQGSEA. The V gene end was trimmed by 5 bases and the J gene end by 2 bases; junction bases not matched to a gene: 9. The CDR3 consists of 14 residues. CDR3: CSVTRGGPPYEQYF. For the CDR3, the DNA is TGCAGCGTTACCAGAGGGGGCCCCCCCTACGAGCAGTACTTC.

This chain uses TRBV28 with TRBJ2-2, with D possibly matching TRBD1 (5 bases). The CDR3 runs to 17 residues. Germline V lookup: CDR1 MDHEN, CDR2 SYDVKM. V shed 6 bases and J shed 4 bases, with 21 bases lying between them. CDR3 DNA: TGTGCCAGCAGAAATCCCAGGGCCATAAAAGGCACCGGGGAGCTGTTTTTT. Translation gives CASRNPRAIKGTGELFF.

The V and J genes are TRBV18 and TRBJ2-5, with a tentative D call TRBD1 (6 bases). The V gene lost 4 bases and the J gene lost 1 base, with 10 bases spanning the gap. CDR1 is KGHSH, CDR2 LQKENI, per germline. The CDR3 contains 14 residues. The CDR3 DNA sequence: TGTGCCAGCTCACGGGACATAAGCCAAGAGACCCAGTACTTC. Translating it yields CASSRDISQETQYF.

CDR3 nucleotide sequence: TGCGCCAGCAGCCGTATTGCGGGGGCTCCAGATACGCAGTATTTT. Its protein product is CASSRIAGAPDTQYF. The chain combines TRBV4-1 with TRBJ2-3, with TRBD2 as a possible D gene (7 bases). V gave up 4 bases and J gave up 4 bases, with 15 bases separating them. The CDR3 is made up of 15 amino acids. The germline CDR1 and CDR2 sequences are MGHRA and YSYEKL.

The chain employs TRBV28 and TRBJ1-2, with a tentative D call TRBD1 (6 bases). V dropped 5 bases and J dropped 7 bases, with 11 bases sitting between them. From germline, CDR1 is MDHEN and CDR2 SYDVKM. The CDR3 sequence is 12 residues long. CDR3 sequence: CASSRGGLGYTF. The CDR3 nucleotides read TGTGCCAGCAGTCGGGGGGGGCTTGGCTACACCTTC.

V usage is TRBV5-1 and J usage is TRBJ1-1; D remains ambiguous. This CDR3 has 13 amino acids. Per germline, CDR1 SGHRS and CDR2 YFSETQ. V lost 3 bases, J lost 7 bases, and 13 bases lay in between. DNA of the CDR3: TGCGCCAGCAGCTCCGAGGGTTTGCTTGAAGCTTTCTTT. Amino acid sequence: CASSSEGLLEAFF.

V is TRBV7-9 and J is TRBJ2-2; 7 nucleotides align to TRBD2. The V and J ends lost 5 bases and 7 bases, in that order; junction bases with no gene match: 7. Germline V lookup: CDR1 SEHNR, CDR2 FQNEAQ (reference sequence). CDR3 length equals 14 residues. The CDR3 bases are TGTGCCAGCAGCCCCGTTGGGGGGGTCGGGGAGCTGTTTTTT. Translated, it gives CASSPVGGVGELFF. Combining the CDR3 with reference TRBV7-9 and TRBJ2-2 gives the whole variable domain DTGVSQNPRHKITKRGQNVTFRCDPISEHNRLYWYRQTLGQGPEFLTYFQNEAQLEKSRLLSDRFSAERPKGSFSTLEIQRTEQGDSAMYLCASSPVGGVGELFFGEGSRLTVL.

This chain links TRBV19 with TRBJ2-5; TRBD1 might be the D (5 bases). This CDR3 comprises 14 residues. V was shortened by 6 bases and J by 5 bases, with 16 bases between the two germline ends. Germline values: CDR1 LNHDA, CDR2 SQIVND (reference sequence). The CDR3 protein is CASSVPGRAETQYF. The CDR3 nucleotides read TGTGCCAGTAGCGTTCCGGGCAGGGCGGAGACCCAGTACTTC.

The CDR3 loop reads CASSKTGDYYGYTF. The DNA of the CDR3 is TGTGCCAGCAGCAAGACTGGGGACTACTATGGCTACACCTTC. The chain links TRBV7-9 to TRBJ1-2; TRBD1 is a possible D gene (5 bases). The ends were cut back, 5 bases at V and 3 bases at J, with 13 bases in the middle. The CDR3 sequence is 14 residues long. Germline CDR1 and CDR2: SEHNR and FQNEAQ (reference sequence).

This clone has a single count. The V and J genes are TRBV5-1 and TRBJ1-6, with D tentatively TRBD1 (5 bases). V dropped 0 bases and J dropped 9 bases, with 16 bases sitting between them. Germline CDR1 is SGHRS and CDR2 is YFSETQ. This CDR3 comprises 16 residues. The CDR3, as DNA: TGCGCCAGCAGCTTGGGTAGCCAGGGACTTGTTTCACCCCTCCACTTT. This translates into CASSLGSQGLVSPLHF.

This sequence joins TRBV28 and TRBJ1-4; a possible D gene is TRBD1 (6 bases). The germline V gene has CDR1 MDHEN and CDR2 SYDVKM. This CDR3 spans 16 amino acids. V shed 6 bases and J shed 0 bases, with 14 bases lying between them. DNA of the CDR3: TGTGCCAGCAGCCTCAGGGGACGTACAACTAATGAAAAACTGTTTTTT. It codes for CASSLRGRTTNEKLFF.

This chain connects TRBV5-1 to TRBJ1-5, with D unresolved. The germline V and J ends were trimmed by 0 bases and 1 base, with 11 bases remaining between them. The V gene's germline CDR1 is SGHRS and CDR2 YFSETQ. There are 16 residues in the CDR3. The CDR3 DNA is TGCGCCAGCAGCTTGGGAGAGGGTGGCAGCAATCAGCCCCAGCATTTT. This translates into CASSLGEGGSNQPQHF.

The chain links TRBV4-1 to TRBJ2-3; no clear D. The CDR3 extends over 17 amino acids. The germline V and J ends were trimmed by 6 bases and 1 base, with 20 bases remaining between them. Germline assignment: CDR1 MGHRA and CDR2 YSYEKL. The CDR3 nucleotides read TGCGCCAGCAGACTCGGTACGGGTACGGAGCGCACAGATACGCAGTATTTT. As protein: CASRLGTGTERTDTQYF.